The TCR beta chain described here comes from a study of blood T cells in healthy people across ages. As for the study in general: Template switching recovered approximately one barcoded beta molecule for every two T cells. Study observations and caveats: Age showed a roughly linear inverse relationship with TCR beta diversity per million T cells. Correlation between TCR beta diversity and naive T cell percentage was strong.

The CDR3 has 16 amino acids. Deletions cut 4 bases from V and 2 bases from J, with 16 bases between. From germline, CDR1 is LGHNA and CDR2 YNFKEQ. A J-beta primer mix and a sample-barcoded 5' primer were used in a second PCR of about 6 to 12 cycles. Every individual sample yielded 2.5 million or more paired-end reads (each containing CDR3). TCRdb processed the 5' RACE reads anew with MiXCR; each CDR3 protein has one entry. There are 1.5 million to 2 million distinct CDR3 sequences in the sample; around 50% occur only once, and less than 2.5% lies in the top ten. As for this clonotype: Its antigen is not identified.

The sample was blood. The receptor's source is a woman aged 40 to 50 in good health. The genes are TRBV4-2 and TRBJ2-3; D is tentatively TRBD1 or TRBD2 (5 bases each). For the CDR3, the DNA is TGTGCCAGCAGCCCCCCACCGGGACCCTACACAGATACGCAGTATTTT. Translation: CASSPPPGPYTDTQYF.